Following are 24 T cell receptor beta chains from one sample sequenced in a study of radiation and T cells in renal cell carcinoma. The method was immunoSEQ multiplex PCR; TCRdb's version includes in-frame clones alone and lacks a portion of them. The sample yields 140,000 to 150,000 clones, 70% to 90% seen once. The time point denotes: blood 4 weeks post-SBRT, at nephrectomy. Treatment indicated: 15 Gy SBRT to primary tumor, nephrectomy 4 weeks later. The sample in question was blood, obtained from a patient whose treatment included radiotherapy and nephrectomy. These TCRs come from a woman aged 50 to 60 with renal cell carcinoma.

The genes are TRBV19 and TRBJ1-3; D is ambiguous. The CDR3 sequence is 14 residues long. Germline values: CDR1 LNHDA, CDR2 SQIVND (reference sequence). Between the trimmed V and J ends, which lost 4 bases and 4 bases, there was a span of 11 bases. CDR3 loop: CASSTTLDGNTIYF. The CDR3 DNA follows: TGTGCCAGTAGTACCACCCTGGACGGAAACACCATATATTTT. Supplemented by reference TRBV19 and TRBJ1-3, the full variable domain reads DGGITQSPKYLFRKEGQNVTLSCEQNLNHDAMYWYRQDPGQGLRLIYYSQIVNDFQKGDIAEGYSVSREKKESFPLTVTSAQKNPTAFYLCASSTTLDGNTIYFGEGSWLTVV.

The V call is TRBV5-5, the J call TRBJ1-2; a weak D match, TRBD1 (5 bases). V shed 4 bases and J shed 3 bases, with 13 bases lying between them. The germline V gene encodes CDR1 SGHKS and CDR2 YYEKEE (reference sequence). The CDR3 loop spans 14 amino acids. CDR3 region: CASSPSGGDYGYTF. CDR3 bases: TGTGCCAGCAGCCCCTCGGGGGGGGACTATGGCTACACCTTC.

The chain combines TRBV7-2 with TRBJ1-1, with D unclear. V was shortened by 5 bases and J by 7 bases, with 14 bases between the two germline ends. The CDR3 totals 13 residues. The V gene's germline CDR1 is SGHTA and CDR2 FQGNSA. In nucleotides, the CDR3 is TGTGCCAGCAGCCCGACCGGGAAACATGAAGCTTTCTTT. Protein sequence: CASSPTGKHEAFF.

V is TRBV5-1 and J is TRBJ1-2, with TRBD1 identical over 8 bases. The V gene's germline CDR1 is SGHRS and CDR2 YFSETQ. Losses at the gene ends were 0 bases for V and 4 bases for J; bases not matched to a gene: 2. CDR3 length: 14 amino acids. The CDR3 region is CASSLEDRAYGYTF. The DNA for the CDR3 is TGCGCCAGCAGCTTGGAGGACAGGGCCTATGGCTACACCTTC. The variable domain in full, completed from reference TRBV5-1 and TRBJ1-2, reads KAGVTQTPRYLIKTRGQQVTLSCSPISGHRSVSWYQQTPGQGLQFLFEYFSETQRNKGNFPGRFSGRQFSNSRSEMNVSTLELGDSALYLCASSLEDRAYGYTFGSGTRLTVV.

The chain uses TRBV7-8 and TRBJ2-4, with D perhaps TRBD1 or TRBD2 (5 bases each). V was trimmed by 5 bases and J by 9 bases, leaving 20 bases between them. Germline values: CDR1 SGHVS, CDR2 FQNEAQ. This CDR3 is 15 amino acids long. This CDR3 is CASSPRDGLFSIQYF. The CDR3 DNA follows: TGTGCCAGCAGCCCAAGGGACGGCCTATTTAGCATTCAGTACTTC.

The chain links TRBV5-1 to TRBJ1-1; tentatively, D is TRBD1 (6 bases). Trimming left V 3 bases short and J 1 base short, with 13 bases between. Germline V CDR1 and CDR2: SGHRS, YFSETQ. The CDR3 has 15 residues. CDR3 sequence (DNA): TGCGCCAGCAGCTCACCCGGGACAAGGAACACTGAAGCTTTCTTT. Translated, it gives CASSSPGTRNTEAFF.

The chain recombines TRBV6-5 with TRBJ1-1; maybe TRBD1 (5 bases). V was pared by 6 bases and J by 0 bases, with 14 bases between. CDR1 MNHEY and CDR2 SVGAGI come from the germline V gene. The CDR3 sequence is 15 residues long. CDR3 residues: CASRRGEDMNTEAFF. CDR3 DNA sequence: TGTGCCAGCAGGCGGGGCGAAGACATGAACACTGAAGCTTTCTTT.

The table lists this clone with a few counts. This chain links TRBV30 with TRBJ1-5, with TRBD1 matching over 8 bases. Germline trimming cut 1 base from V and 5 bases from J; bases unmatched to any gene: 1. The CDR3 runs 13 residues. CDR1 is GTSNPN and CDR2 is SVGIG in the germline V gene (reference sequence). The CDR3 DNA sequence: TGTGCCTGGAGTGAGGACAGGGATCAGCCCCAGCATTTT. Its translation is CAWSEDRDQPQHF.

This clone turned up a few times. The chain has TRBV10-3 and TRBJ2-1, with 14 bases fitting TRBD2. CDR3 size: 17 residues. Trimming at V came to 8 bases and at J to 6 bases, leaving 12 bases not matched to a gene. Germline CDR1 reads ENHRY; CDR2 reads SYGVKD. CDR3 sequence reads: CAIRKGTSGRVLNEQFF. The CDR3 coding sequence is TGTGCCATCCGGAAGGGGACTAGCGGGAGAGTCCTCAATGAGCAGTTCTTC.

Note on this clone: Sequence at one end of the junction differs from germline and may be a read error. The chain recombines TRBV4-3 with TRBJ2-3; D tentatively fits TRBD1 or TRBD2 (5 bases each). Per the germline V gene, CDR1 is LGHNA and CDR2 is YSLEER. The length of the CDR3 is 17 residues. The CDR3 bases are TGCGCCAGCAGCCCTGGGACGCCCCGGAGCGCCACAAATACGCAGTATTTT. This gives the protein CASSPGTPRSATNTQYF.

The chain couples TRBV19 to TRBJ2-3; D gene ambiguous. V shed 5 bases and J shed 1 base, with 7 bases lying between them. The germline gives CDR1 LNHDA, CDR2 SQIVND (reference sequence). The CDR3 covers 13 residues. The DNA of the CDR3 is TGTGCCAGTAGTCCAACCGGCACAGATACGCAGTATTTT. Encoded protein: CASSPTGTDTQYF. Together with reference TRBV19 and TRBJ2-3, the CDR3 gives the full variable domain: DGGITQSPKYLFRKEGQNVTLSCEQNLNHDAMYWYRQDPGQGLRLIYYSQIVNDFQKGDIAEGYSVSREKKESFPLTVTSAQKNPTAFYLCASSPTGTDTQYFGPGTRLTVL.

CDR3 region: CAWRESSRYEQYF. CDR3 coding DNA: TGTGCCTGGAGGGAGTCCTCTAGGTACGAGCAGTACTTC. V and J are TRBV30 and TRBJ2-7, with D unclear. V was trimmed by 3 bases and J by 4 bases, leaving 13 bases between them. Germline CDR1 and CDR2: GTSNPN and SVGIG (reference sequence). This CDR3 comprises 13 residues.

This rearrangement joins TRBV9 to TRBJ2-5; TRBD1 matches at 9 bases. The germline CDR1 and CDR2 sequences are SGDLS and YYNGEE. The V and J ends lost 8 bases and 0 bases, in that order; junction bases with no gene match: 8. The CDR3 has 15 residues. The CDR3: CASGPGQGYQETQYF. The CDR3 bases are TGTGCCAGTGGGCCGGGACAGGGTTACCAAGAGACCCAGTACTTC.

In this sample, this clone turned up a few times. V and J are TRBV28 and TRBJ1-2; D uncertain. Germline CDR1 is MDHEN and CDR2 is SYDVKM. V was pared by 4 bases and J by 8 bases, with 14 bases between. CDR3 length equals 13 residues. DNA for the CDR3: TGTGCCAGCAGTTCCGGCTCCCGAAGCGGCTACACCTTC. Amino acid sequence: CASSSGSRSGYTF.

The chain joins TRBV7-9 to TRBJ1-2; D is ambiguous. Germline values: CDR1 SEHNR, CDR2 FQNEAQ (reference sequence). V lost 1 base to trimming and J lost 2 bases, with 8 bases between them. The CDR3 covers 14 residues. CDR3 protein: CASSLGLGNYGYTF. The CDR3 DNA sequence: TGTGCCAGCAGCTTAGGATTAGGGAACTATGGCTACACCTTC.

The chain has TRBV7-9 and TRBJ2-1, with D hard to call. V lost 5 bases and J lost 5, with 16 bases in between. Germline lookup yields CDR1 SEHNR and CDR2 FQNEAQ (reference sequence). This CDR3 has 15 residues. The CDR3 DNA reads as TGTGCCAGCAGCCCTACACTGGTGTCCGACAATGAGCAGTTCTTC. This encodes CASSPTLVSDNEQFF.

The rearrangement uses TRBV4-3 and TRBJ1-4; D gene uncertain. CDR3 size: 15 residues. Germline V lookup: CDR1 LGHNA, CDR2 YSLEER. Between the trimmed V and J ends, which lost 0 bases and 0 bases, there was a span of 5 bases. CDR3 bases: TGCGCCAGCAGCCAAGACAGCGCAACTAATGAAAAACTGTTTTTT. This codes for CASSQDSATNEKLFF.

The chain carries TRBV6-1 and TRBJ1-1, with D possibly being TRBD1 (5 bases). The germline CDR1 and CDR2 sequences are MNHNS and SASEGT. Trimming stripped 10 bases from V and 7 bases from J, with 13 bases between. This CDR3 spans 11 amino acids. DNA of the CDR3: TGTGCCACCCGGCGGGGCAGTGAAGCTTTCTTT. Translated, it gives CATRRGSEAFF.

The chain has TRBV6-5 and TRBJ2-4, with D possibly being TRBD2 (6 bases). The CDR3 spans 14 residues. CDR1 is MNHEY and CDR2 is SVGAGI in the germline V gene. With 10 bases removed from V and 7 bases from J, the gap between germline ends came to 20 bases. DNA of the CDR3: TGTGCCACTAGGGGCCGACGGGGGTCCAACATTCAGTACTTC. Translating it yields CATRGRRGSNIQYF.

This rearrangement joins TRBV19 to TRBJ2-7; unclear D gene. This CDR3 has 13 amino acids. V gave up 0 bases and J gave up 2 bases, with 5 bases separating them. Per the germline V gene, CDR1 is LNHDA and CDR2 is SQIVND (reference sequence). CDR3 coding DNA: TGTGCCAGTAGTATAGATCTCCCCTACGAGCAGTACTTC. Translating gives CASSIDLPYEQYF.

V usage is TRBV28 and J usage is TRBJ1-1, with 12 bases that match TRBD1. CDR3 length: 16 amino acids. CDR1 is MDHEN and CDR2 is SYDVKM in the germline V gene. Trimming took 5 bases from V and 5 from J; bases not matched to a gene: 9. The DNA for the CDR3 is TGTGCCAGCAGTCTCTCCGGGACAGGGGGCTGGACTGAAGCTTTCTTT. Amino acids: CASSLSGTGGWTEAFF.

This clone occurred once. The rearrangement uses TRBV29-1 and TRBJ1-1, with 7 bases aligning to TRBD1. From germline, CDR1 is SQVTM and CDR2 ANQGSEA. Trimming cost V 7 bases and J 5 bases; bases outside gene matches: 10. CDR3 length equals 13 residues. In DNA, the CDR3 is TGCAGCGCACTGACAGGGCCGGGGACTGAAGCTTTCTTT. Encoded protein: CSALTGPGTEAFF.

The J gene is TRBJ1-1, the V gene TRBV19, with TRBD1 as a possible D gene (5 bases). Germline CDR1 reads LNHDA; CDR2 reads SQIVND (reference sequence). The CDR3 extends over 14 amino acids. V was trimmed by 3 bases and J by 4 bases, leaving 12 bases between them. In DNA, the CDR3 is TGTGCCAGTAGTATCGGGGACCGCGGCACTGAAGCTTTCTTT. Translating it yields CASSIGDRGTEAFF.

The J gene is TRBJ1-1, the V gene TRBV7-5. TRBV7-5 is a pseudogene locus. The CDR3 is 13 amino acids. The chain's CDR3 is CARSKEEGTEAFF. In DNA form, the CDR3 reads TGTGCCAGAAGCAAAGAAGAGGGCACTGAAGCTTTCTTT.